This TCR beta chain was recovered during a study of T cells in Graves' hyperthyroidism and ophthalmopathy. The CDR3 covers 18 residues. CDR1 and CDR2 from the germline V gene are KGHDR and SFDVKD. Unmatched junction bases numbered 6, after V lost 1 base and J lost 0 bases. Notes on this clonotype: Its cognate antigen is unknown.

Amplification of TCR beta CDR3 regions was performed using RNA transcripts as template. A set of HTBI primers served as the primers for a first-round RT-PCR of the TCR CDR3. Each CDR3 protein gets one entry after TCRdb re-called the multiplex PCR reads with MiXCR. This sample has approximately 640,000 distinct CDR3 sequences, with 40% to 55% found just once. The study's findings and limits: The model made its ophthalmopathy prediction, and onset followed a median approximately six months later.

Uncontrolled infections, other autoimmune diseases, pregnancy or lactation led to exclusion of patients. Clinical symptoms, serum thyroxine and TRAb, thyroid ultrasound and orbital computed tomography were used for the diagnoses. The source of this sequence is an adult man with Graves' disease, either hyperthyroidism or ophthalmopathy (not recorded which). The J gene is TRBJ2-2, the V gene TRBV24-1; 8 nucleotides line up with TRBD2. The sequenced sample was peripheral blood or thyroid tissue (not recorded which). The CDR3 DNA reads TGTGCCACCAGTGATTTCGGGGGGGCAGGGGCGAACACCGGGGAGCTGTTTTTT. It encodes CATSDFGGAGANTGELFF.